This T cell receptor beta chain was sequenced for a study of T cell repertoires in cytomegalovirus infection. About the study: Matching HLA type, along with CMV infection, was indicated by public TCR beta signatures. Overall study findings and caveats: Using cumulative public TCR beta family frequency, the authors identified those who carried CMV together with the relevant HLA. Dominant in the ex vivo response were TCR beta clonotypes restricted by HLA-C and specific for CMV.

TCRdb used MiXCR to reprocess the reads, holding one entry per CDR3 protein. The table records 150,000 to 200,000 distinct CDR3 sequences, under 15% of them present only once. In its sample, this clonotype was seen many times. What it binds is unknown. V lost 8 bases to trimming and J lost 2 bases, with 12 bases between them. CDR3 length: 13 residues. Germline V gene lookup returns CDR1 SEHNR and CDR2 FQNEAQ (reference sequence). The material sequenced was PBMCs. The source is a human donor in good health (CMV status not recorded). Some clones in this sample may be carry-over from other donors' samples. The chain employs TRBV7-9 and TRBJ1-2, with D perhaps matching TRBD1 (5 bases). CDR3: CASRDPTNYGYTF. The CDR3 nucleotides read TGTGCCAGCCGGGACCCAACGAACTATGGCTACACCTTC.